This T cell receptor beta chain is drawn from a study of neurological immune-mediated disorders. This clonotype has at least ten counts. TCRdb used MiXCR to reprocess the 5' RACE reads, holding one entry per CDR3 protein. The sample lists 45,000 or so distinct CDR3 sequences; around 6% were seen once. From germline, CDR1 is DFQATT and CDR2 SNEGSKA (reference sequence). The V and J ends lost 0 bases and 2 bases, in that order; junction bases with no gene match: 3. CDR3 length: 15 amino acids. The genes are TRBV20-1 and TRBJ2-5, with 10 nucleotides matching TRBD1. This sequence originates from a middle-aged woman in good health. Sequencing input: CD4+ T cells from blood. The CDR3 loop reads CSAREGQGSQETQYF. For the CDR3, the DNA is TGCAGTGCTAGAGAGGGACAGGGGTCGCAAGAGACCCAGTACTTC.